This T cell receptor beta chain was profiled in a study of synovial regulatory T cells in juvenile arthritis. Findings and limits, study-wide: TCR diversity was lower in inflammation-associated blood Treg cells than in other blood Treg cells.

For this clone: What it binds is not known.

Sequencing used immunoSEQ multiplex PCR; TCRdb keeps in-frame clones, though not all of them. This listing includes roughly 9,900 clones. Sequencing was done on a sample of Treg cells from blood. Subset specified: HLA-DR+ inflammation-associated blood Treg cells. This TCR derives from a donor aged 2-30 years with juvenile idiopathic arthritis.

The CDR3: CASSPPEGAYEQYF. This chain links TRBV4-1 with TRBJ2-7. In germline, CDR1 is MGHRA, CDR2 YSYEKL. The CDR3 spans 14 residues. The entry carries no DNA sequence.